This T cell receptor beta chain was obtained from a study of CD8+ T cells in alopecia areata (dated by TCRdb to between 2018 and 2020). Background for the entire study: Skin from C3H/HeJ donors with spontaneous alopecia (about 6-12 months old) was grafted onto female C3H/HeJ recipients aged about 7-10 weeks. In both human patients and the C3H/HeJ mouse model, the study applied high-throughput TCRbeta sequencing to look at T cell clonal expansion in alopecia areata. In humans, TCRbeta sequencing was performed on scalp tissue and on sorted CD4+ and CD8+ peripheral blood T cells from healthy controls and from patients with patchy or totalis/universalis alopecia areata. Scalp clonality was compared among normal scalp (n=4), patchy alopecia areata scalp (n=8), and alopecia totalis/universalis scalp (n=8). RNA came from the PAXgene miRNA kit for fixed scalp, the miRNeasy kit for PBMCs, and the RNeasy kit for mouse skin. TCRbeta CDR3 regions were amplified by immunoSEQ multiplex PCR using 35 Vbeta forward and 13 Jbeta reverse primers.

CDR1 FNHDT and CDR2 SITEND were looked up in the germline V gene (reference sequence). Between the V and J ends, shortened by 7 bases and 3 bases respectively, the junction contains 8 bases. The CDR3 spans 11 residues, from the cysteine through the phenylalanine. The DNA shown is the part of the CDR3 that was read: 21 bases, in frame from base 1. Study-wide conclusions, independent of this receptor: Compared with mice, TCR sequences shared between patients were less clear, possibly partly because of HLA diversity across the patient population. Compared with normal scalp, lesional scalp, particularly in alopecia totalis/universalis, had higher clonality and more expanded CD8+ clones, which suggests antigenic drive. Unlike mouse skin, where gammadelta T cells dominate, normal human skin contains resident alphabeta T cells that get sequenced too, which complicates analysis of the scalp TCR repertoire.

Cells from mouse cutaneous lymph nodes were pooled, stained for CD4, CD8alpha, NKG2D, NKG2ACE and other markers, and then sorted on a BD Influx. The library was prepared using the immunoSEQ multiplex PCR assay. RNA was extracted from all samples and reverse transcribed into cDNA, which served as template for TCR sequencing. First-strand cDNA was synthesized with SuperScript III using a 2:1 mix of oligo-dT and random hexamers. Amplification bias was assessed with a synthetic immune receptor repertoire, and residual bias was removed computationally. Sequencing of the libraries was done on Illumina HiSeq using 60 bp reads that spanned the CDR3 and were read from J toward V. The authors processed their data as follows. After raw reads were preprocessed to remove errors, the CDR3 was defined following IMGT conventions as running from the conserved cysteine to phenylalanine. Clonality was computed by normalizing Shannon entropy by log2 of the number of productive unique TCRs and subtracting the result from 1. Whether scalp clones were CD4 or CD8 was inferred by matching scalp TCRbeta sequences against CD4 and CD8 repertoires sorted from blood. The table comes from immuneACCESS by way of TCRdb, which keeps in-frame sequences with V and J called. Part of the clones is missing from these tables; in studies checked, under half for an unresolved V gene and the rest for unknown reasons. The DNA was the basis for D and trimming; V, J and clone size are from that table. This sample has about 270,000 clones, none of them a singleton. Together, the top ten hold 0.9% to 1.5% of the sample.

In regard to this clone: This receptor's antigen is unknown. Gene names and germline sequences refer to the mouse in this case. With the read ending 4 residues before the CDR3 end, the germline J gene is used to fill in that end.

The chain joins TRBV19 to TRBJ2-7; a tentative D match to TRBD2 spans 6 bases. The clonotype originates from a C3H/HeJ mouse with alopecia areata. The strain in question carries the MHC haplotype H2-k. Sequencing was performed on CD4+ T cells sorted from a lymph node. The sequenced part of the CDR3 DNA is TGTGCCAGCCCTGGGGACTAT. Its protein is CASPGDY. The CDR3 as a whole reads CASPGDYEQYF. Where the CDR3 stops, the reference TRBV19 and TRBJ2-7 genes take over; the full variable domain is GGIITQTPKFLIGQEGQKLTLKCQQNFNHDTMYWYRQDSGKGLRLIYYSITENDLQKGDLSEGYDASREKKSSFSLTVTSAQKNEMAVFLCASPGDYEQYFGPGTRLTVL.